What follows are 28 T cell receptor beta chains derived from one specimen sequenced in a study of OX40 agonist ivuxolimab in advanced cancers. Sequencing used immunoSEQ multiplex PCR; TCRdb keeps in-frame clones, though not all of them. The data contain tens of thousands of clones, around 84% of them singletons. This sample comprised CD4+ or CD8+ T cells sorted from blood, obtained in a trial of the OX40 agonist ivuxolimab. Source of these receptors: an adult with an advanced solid tumor such as melanoma, head and neck, liver or kidney cancer.

A few counts support this clone. The V gene is TRBV11-3, the J gene TRBJ2-3, with 7 bases fitting TRBD1. The CDR3 covers 16 residues. Germline V gene lookup returns CDR1 SGHNT and CDR2 YENEEA. V was clipped by 1 base and J by 1 base; unmatched bases: 5. In DNA form, the CDR3 reads TGTGCCAGCAGCTTAGGAGACAGGGTACGCACAGATACGCAGTATTTT. Encoded protein: CASSLGDRVRTDTQYF.

The chain carries TRBV28 and TRBJ2-3; 7 bases map to TRBD2. The CDR3 has 15 amino acids. J was trimmed by 4 bases and V by 6 bases; bases with no gene match: 10. CDR1 and CDR2 from the germline V gene are MDHEN and SYDVKM. This CDR3 is CASRVGGSIADTQYF. The CDR3 nucleotides are TGTGCCAGCAGAGTCGGCGGGAGTATCGCAGATACGCAGTATTTT.

This rearrangement joins TRBV2 to TRBJ2-7; TRBD2 matches at 7 bases. The V and J ends lost 3 bases and 6 bases, in that order; junction bases with no gene match: 11. The CDR3 has 15 amino acids. Germline CDR1 SNHLY, CDR2 FYNNEI. CDR3 nucleotides: TGTGCCAGCAGTGATACCCCGGGAGGAGTGGGCGAGCAGTACTTC. It codes for CASSDTPGGVGEQYF.

The chain links TRBV30 to TRBJ1-1; D uncertain. The germline V gene encodes CDR1 GTSNPN and CDR2 SVGIG (reference sequence). The V and J ends lost 4 bases and 0 bases respectively, with 0 bases between them. The CDR3 consists of 10 residues. CDR3 amino acids: CAWMNTEAFF. CDR3 coding DNA: TGTGCCTGGATGAACACTGAAGCTTTCTTT.

The CDR3 here is CASTPGQVNQPQHF. CDR3 sequence (DNA): TGTGCCAGCACCCCGGGACAGGTGAATCAGCCCCAGCATTTT. The rearrangement joins TRBV6-1 to TRBJ1-5, with TRBD1 matching 8 bases. V was clipped by 7 bases and J by 4 bases; unmatched bases: 6. Germline V gene lookup returns CDR1 MNHNS and CDR2 SASEGT. The CDR3 has 14 residues.

This clone was observed a handful of times. The gene calls are TRBV7-3 and TRBJ1-2; possibly TRBD1 for D (6 bases). The CDR3 contains 15 residues. Germline values: CDR1 SGHTA, CDR2 FQGTGA. Deletions cut 5 bases from V and 4 bases from J, with 17 bases between. For the CDR3, the DNA is TGTGCCAGCAGCCCGAGCTACAGGGAGGGCTATGGCTACACCTTC. As protein: CASSPSYREGYGYTF.

The chain carries TRBV4-2 and TRBJ1-1; unclear D gene. Germline values: CDR1 LGHNA, CDR2 YNFKEQ. V was shortened by 1 base and J by 1 base, with 7 bases between the two germline ends. The CDR3 sequence is 14 residues long. The chain's CDR3 is CASSQVNQNTEAFF. The CDR3 nucleotides are TGTGCCAGCAGCCAAGTTAATCAGAACACTGAAGCTTTCTTT.

The rearrangement links TRBV30 to TRBJ2-7; TRBD2 is a possible D gene (5 bases). Between the trimmed V and J ends, which lost 4 bases and 9 bases, there was a span of 19 bases. The CDR3 has 13 residues. CDR1 is GTSNPN, CDR2 SVGIG, per germline (reference sequence). The CDR3 DNA sequence: TGTGCCTGGAATGGAGGACTTACCTATAGGCAGTACTTC. It translates to CAWNGGLTYRQYF.

This rearrangement joins TRBV5-4 to TRBJ2-7; 10 nucleotides line up with TRBD2. The germline V gene has CDR1 SGHNT and CDR2 YYREEE (reference sequence). This CDR3 comprises 17 residues. The V gene end was trimmed by 4 bases and the J gene end by 2 bases; junction bases not matched to a gene: 12. The CDR3 reads CASSTTILAGAAYEQYF. The CDR3 DNA sequence: TGTGCCAGCAGCACAACGATCCTAGCGGGAGCAGCCTACGAGCAGTACTTC.

The gene calls are TRBV27 and TRBJ2-2, with a tentative D call TRBD1 (6 bases). With 9 bases removed from V and 7 bases from J, the gap between germline ends came to 18 bases. Germline V gives CDR1 MNHEY, CDR2 SMNVEV (reference sequence). The CDR3 spans 14 residues. The chain's CDR3 is CASKRTGKIGELFF. CDR3 DNA: TGTGCCAGTAAGCGCACAGGGAAGATCGGGGAGCTGTTTTTT.

The chain joins TRBV6-5 to TRBJ1-5; D call uncertain. CDR1 is MNHEY, CDR2 SVGAGI, per germline. The CDR3 loop spans 13 amino acids. V was trimmed by 1 base and J by 5 bases, leaving 6 bases between them. The CDR3 DNA is TGTGCCAGCAGTTACTTAGGACATCAGCCCCAGCATTTT. This encodes CASSYLGHQPQHF.

The chain links TRBV29-1 to TRBJ2-1; 10 nucleotides match TRBD2. This CDR3 region has 15 residues. J was trimmed by 0 bases and V by 7 bases; bases with no gene match: 6. CDR1 and CDR2 (germline): SQVTM, ANQGSEA. The DNA of the CDR3 is TGCAGCGCTGGGACTAGCGCTAGCTCCTACAATGAGCAGTTCTTC. This sequence encodes CSAGTSASSYNEQFF.

The V and J genes are TRBV11-3 and TRBJ2-3; tentatively, D is TRBD2 (5 bases). The V gene's germline CDR1 is SGHNT and CDR2 YENEEA. The CDR3 runs to 12 residues. Trimming left V 6 bases short and J 5 bases short, with 9 bases between. Written as DNA, the CDR3 is TGTGCCAGCAGACCGGAGGAAGATACGCAGTATTTT. Translation: CASRPEEDTQYF.

V is TRBV4-2 and J is TRBJ2-2; D gene uncertain. The CDR3 totals 17 residues. Between the trimmed V and J ends, which lost 2 bases and 4 bases, there was a span of 17 bases. Germline V gene data show CDR1 as LGHNA and CDR2 as YNFKEQ. The CDR3 DNA reads TGTGCCAGCAGCCAAAGTGATCTACGATCGGTCACCGGGGAGCTGTTTTTT. This gives the protein CASSQSDLRSVTGELFF.

The chain employs TRBV6-5 and TRBJ2-7; D uncertain. Per the germline V gene, CDR1 is MNHEY and CDR2 is SVGAGI. The CDR3 has 12 residues. V was shortened by 5 bases and J by 3 bases, with 8 bases between the two germline ends. CDR3 residues: CASSGRGYEQYF. The CDR3 region has the DNA TGTGCCAGCAGTGGTCGTGGCTACGAGCAGTACTTC.

This clone has just one count. The chain is built from TRBV9 and TRBJ2-7, with 14 bases fitting TRBD2. With 0 bases clipped from V and 7 bases from J, the junction kept 3 bases outside the gene matches. The CDR3 length is 15 residues. Per germline, CDR1 SGDLS and CDR2 YYNGEE. The CDR3 bases are TGTGCCAGCAGCGTAGCCGGGACTAGCGGGAGTGAGCAGTACTTC. Translated, it gives CASSVAGTSGSEQYF.

V and J are TRBV7-9 and TRBJ1-1, with D hard to call. V gave up 1 base and J gave up 4 bases, with 10 bases separating them. This CDR3 is built from 14 residues. Germline V CDR1 and CDR2: SEHNR, FQNEAQ (reference sequence). DNA for the CDR3: TGTGCCAGCAGCTTAGATCCAGCAGCCACTGAAGCTTTCTTT. It translates to CASSLDPAATEAFF.

The gene calls are TRBV14 and TRBJ2-5, with D perhaps matching TRBD1 (6 bases). Germline loops: CDR1 SGHDN, CDR2 FVKESK. The CDR3 has 16 residues. Trimming shortened V by 4 bases and J by 4 bases, and 19 bases separated the two germline ends. The CDR3 is CASSPIGGFLGETQYF. In nucleotides, the CDR3 is TGTGCCAGCAGCCCAATTGGGGGCTTTTTAGGAGAGACCCAGTACTTC.

This clone was detected only a few times. The rearrangement links TRBV5-1 to TRBJ2-3; 8 nucleotides align to TRBD2. The germline CDR1 and CDR2 sequences are SGHRS and YFSETQ. V shed 3 bases, J shed 3 bases, and the junction held 9 bases outside the gene matches. The CDR3 is 16 amino acids. The CDR3 region is CASSSGLAQTTDTQYF. For the CDR3, the DNA is TGCGCCAGCAGCTCTGGACTAGCCCAAACTACAGATACGCAGTATTTT.

The gene calls are TRBV27 and TRBJ2-3, with TRBD2 matching 9 bases. Germline assignment: CDR1 MNHEY and CDR2 SMNVEV (reference sequence). With V trimmed by 1 base and J by 2 bases, 4 bases remained unmatched. The length of the CDR3 is 16 residues. CDR3 sequence reads: CASSLYGGLATDTQYF. CDR3 in DNA: TGTGCCAGCAGTTTATATGGGGGACTAGCCACAGATACGCAGTATTTT.

Concerning this clone itself: The junction departs from the called germline gene at one end, perhaps through a read error. This sequence joins TRBV30 and TRBJ2-2; D may be TRBD1 (6 bases). In germline, CDR1 is GTSNPN, CDR2 SVGIG (reference sequence). The CDR3 extends over 17 amino acids. CDR3 sequence: CAWSVGDDRREHRGAVF. The CDR3 DNA reads as TGTGCCTGGAGTGTAGGGGATGACAGGCGCGAACACCGGGGAGCTGTTTTT.

The rearrangement uses TRBV18 and TRBJ1-2, with 8 bases aligning to TRBD1. With V trimmed by 5 bases and J by 0 bases, 11 bases remained unmatched. This CDR3 has 17 residues. The germline gives CDR1 KGHSH, CDR2 LQKENI. The CDR3 loop is CASSAGTGRLANYGYTF. CDR3 bases: TGTGCCAGCTCAGCCGGGACAGGACGATTAGCTAACTATGGCTACACCTTC.

V is TRBV19 and J is TRBJ2-5; D remains unclear. The CDR3 has 13 residues. Trimming removed 0 bases from V and 6 bases from J, with 8 bases in between. Germline V gene lookup returns CDR1 LNHDA and CDR2 SQIVND (reference sequence). The CDR3 region is CASSIEIEQTQYF. The CDR3 bases are TGTGCCAGTAGTATAGAAATAGAGCAGACCCAGTACTTC.

This clone came up once. The chain combines TRBV5-5 with TRBJ2-6; D gene ambiguous. Trimming left V 0 bases short and J 2 bases short, with 6 bases between. Per germline, CDR1 SGHKS and CDR2 YYEKEE (reference sequence). CDR3 length: 15 amino acids. The chain's CDR3 is CASSLGQAGANVLTF. The DNA for the CDR3 is TGTGCCAGCAGCTTGGGACAAGCTGGGGCCAACGTCCTGACTTTC.

The chain carries TRBV7-2 and TRBJ1-5; 7 nucleotides match TRBD1. CDR1 and CDR2 (germline): SGHTA, FQGNSA. CDR3 length: 15 residues. V gave up 5 bases and J gave up 2 bases; unmatched junction bases: 6. For the CDR3, the DNA is TGTGCCAGCAGCCAGCGACAGGGACGCAATCAGCCCCAGCATTTT. Translating gives CASSQRQGRNQPQHF.

This sequence joins TRBV19 and TRBJ2-1; 10 nucleotides agree with TRBD2. The V and J ends lost 7 bases and 2 bases, in that order; junction bases with no gene match: 2. From germline, CDR1 is LNHDA and CDR2 SQIVND (reference sequence). The CDR3 runs 14 residues. In DNA, the CDR3 is TGTGCCAGTACCACTAGCGGGGCCTACAATGAGCAGTTCTTC. It codes for CASTTSGAYNEQFF.

V and J are TRBV25-1 and TRBJ1-6; D might be TRBD1 (5 bases). Germline CDR1 is MGHDK and CDR2 is SYGVNS. V was cut by 0 bases and J by 6 bases, with 6 bases left in between. This CDR3 has 14 amino acids. The CDR3 reads CASSEYGANSPLHF. Here the CDR3 DNA reads TGTGCCAGCAGTGAATATGGGGCTAATTCACCCCTCCACTTT.

The chain is built from TRBV6-5 and TRBJ2-7; tentative D call: TRBD2 (6 bases). This CDR3 spans 14 amino acids. V lost 6 bases, J lost 6 bases, and 18 bases lay in between. Germline V lookup: CDR1 MNHEY, CDR2 SVGAGI. CDR3 region: CASSRRRGASEQYF. The CDR3 nucleotides are TGTGCCAGCAGCCGCCGACGCGGGGCAAGCGAGCAGTACTTC.